The clone carrying this T cell receptor beta chain showed up just a few times. Its target is not known. These data are taken from a study of CD8+CD57+ T cells in acquired aplastic anemia. Study-wide findings and caveats: CD8+ Simpson's diversity showed no significant patient-control difference.

TCR beta VDJ and CDR3 profiling used genomic DNA as template. Via MiXCR, TCRdb re-called the reads, giving one row per CDR3 protein. The sample lists about 81,000 distinct CDR3 sequences, more than 40% occurring once. V lost 9 bases and J 2 bases, leaving 3 bases between the germline ends. The V gene's germline CDR1 is MGHDK and CDR2 SYGVNS. CDR3 size: 10 residues. Sequencing input: sorted CD4+, CD8+, or CD8+CD57+ T cells (not recorded which) from PBMCs. The receptor's source is a human donor in good health, serving as a control. This chain connects TRBV25-1 to TRBJ2-3; D remains ambiguous. CDR3 DNA: TGTGCCAGAATCACAGATACGCAGTATTTT. It translates to CARITDTQYF. The variable domain in full, with the rest retrieved from reference TRBV25-1 and TRBJ2-3, is EADIYQTPRYLVIGTGKKITLECSQTMGHDKMYWYQQDPGMELHLIHYSYGVNSTEKGDLSSESTVSRIRTEHFPLTLESARPSHTSQYLCARITDTQYFGPGTRLTVL.